The 26 T cell receptor beta chains reported below all come from one sample, sequenced in a study of T cells in Graves' hyperthyroidism and ophthalmopathy. Amplified TCR beta CDR3 regions derived from RNA transcripts. The HTBI primer set was used in a first-round RT-PCR of the TCR CDR3. Using its own MiXCR run on the multiplex PCR reads, TCRdb lists one record per CDR3 protein. Of roughly 700,000 distinct CDR3 sequences listed, approximately 14% were seen once; the top ten hold about a tenth. Sequencing input: blood. The receptors originated from a woman younger than 30 with Graves' hyperthyroidism.

The sample holds a few counts of this clonotype. This chain connects TRBV10-3 to TRBJ1-5, with 9 bases identical to TRBD1. V was clipped by 0 bases and J by 7 bases; unmatched bases: 7. The germline CDR1 and CDR2 sequences are ENHRY and SYGVKD. The CDR3 contains 16 residues. The CDR3 DNA sequence: TGTGCCATCAGTGAGTCCGACAGGGGGAGTCGCCAGCCCCAGCATTTT. Translated, it gives CAISESDRGSRQPQHF.

This clonotype was seen at least ten times. The chain joins TRBV2 to TRBJ1-6, with a tentative D call TRBD1 (5 bases). V shed 6 bases and J shed 7 bases, with 10 bases lying between them. This CDR3 has 13 residues. Per germline, CDR1 SNHLY and CDR2 FYNNEI. The CDR3 DNA sequence: TGTGCCAGCAGGAAGGGGCAGAATTCACCCCTCCACTTT. It codes for CASRKGQNSPLHF.

The sample holds many counts of this clonotype. The V call is TRBV7-2, the J call TRBJ2-5; 14 bases map to TRBD2. V was pared by 5 bases and J by 5 bases, with 13 bases of the junction left unmatched. Germline V gene sequence: CDR1 SGHTA, CDR2 FQGNSA. The CDR3 sequence is 18 residues long. The CDR3 reads CASSLSSAGLAGAETQYF. The CDR3 coding sequence is TGTGCCAGCAGCCTTTCTTCCGCGGGACTAGCGGGAGCCGAGACCCAGTACTTC. The full variable domain, in which reference TRBV7-2 and TRBJ2-5 provide the parts outside the CDR3, is GAGVSQSPSNKVTEKGKDVELRCDPISGHTALYWYRQSLGQGLEFLIYFQGNSAPDKSGLPSDRFSAERTGGSVSTLTIQRTQQEDSAVYLCASSLSSAGLAGAETQYFGPGTRLLVL.

There are many counts of this clonotype. The chain joins TRBV7-9 to TRBJ2-7; TRBD2 might be the D (7 bases). The CDR3 length is 15 residues. V was pared by 2 bases and J by 3 bases, with 14 bases between. The V gene's germline CDR1 is SEHNR and CDR2 FQNEAQ (reference sequence). CDR3 bases: TGTGCCAGCAGCTTATGGGAGGGGGGAGACTACGAGCAGTACTTC. Its translation: CASSLWEGGDYEQYF.

This clonotype was seen at least ten times. V gene TRBV11-2 combines with J gene TRBJ2-1, with D possibly matching TRBD2 (6 bases). Germline loops: CDR1 SGHAT, CDR2 FQNNGV. Deletions cut 0 bases from V and 7 bases from J, with 19 bases between. The CDR3 length is 17 residues. The CDR3 region is CASSLDNRERVRNEQFF. The CDR3 DNA sequence: TGTGCCAGCAGCTTAGATAACCGGGAGAGGGTTCGTAATGAGCAGTTCTTC.

Many counts were recorded for this clonotype. CDR3 DNA: TGTGCCAGCAGGCAGAATGGCCAAGAGACCCAGTACTTC. Its translation: CASRQNGQETQYF. This sequence joins TRBV28 and TRBJ2-5, with D uncertain. Germline-derived CDR1 and CDR2 are MDHEN and SYDVKM. The V end was cut by 6 bases, the J end by 1 base, with 9 bases between. This CDR3 comprises 13 residues.

The chain links TRBV15 to TRBJ1-1, with D perhaps TRBD1 (6 bases). Trimming stripped 4 bases from V and 3 bases from J, with 15 bases between. The CDR3 consists of 15 residues. Per germline, CDR1 LNHNV and CDR2 YYDKDF (reference sequence). The chain's CDR3 is CATSTPTGMYTEAFF. DNA of the CDR3: TGTGCCACCAGCACGCCCACAGGGATGTACACTGAAGCTTTCTTT.

In this sample, this clonotype turned up many times. The chain uses TRBV29-1 and TRBJ2-3; no clear D. Trimming shortened V by 4 bases and J by 6 bases, and 14 bases separated the two germline ends. Germline V CDR1 and CDR2: SQVTM, ANQGSEA. The CDR3 has 13 amino acids. This CDR3 reads CSVGRTNGDTQYF. CDR3 sequence (DNA): TGCAGCGTTGGACGAACGAATGGGGATACGCAGTATTTT.

The genes are TRBV27 and TRBJ2-4, with a possible D match to TRBD1 (6 bases). CDR1 and CDR2 from the germline V gene are MNHEY and SMNVEV (reference sequence). V was pared by 6 bases and J by 1 base, with 10 bases between. The CDR3 extends over 14 amino acids. The CDR3 spells CASSPQGAKNIQYF. The CDR3 region has the DNA TGTGCCAGCAGCCCGCAGGGGGCCAAAAACATTCAGTACTTC.

This clonotype was detected ten times or more. The chain couples TRBV20-1 to TRBJ2-1; D might be TRBD2 (6 bases). The ends were cut back, 6 bases at V and 1 base at J, with 13 bases in the middle. This CDR3 is built from 14 residues. The germline V gene encodes CDR1 DFQATT and CDR2 SNEGSKA (reference sequence). In DNA, the CDR3 is TGCAGTGCCAACGGGGGATGGTCCTACAATGAGCAGTTCTTC. Protein product: CSANGGWSYNEQFF.

In this sample, this clonotype turned up many times. The rearrangement joins TRBV28 to TRBJ2-7; D possibly uses TRBD1 or TRBD2 (5 bases each). Germline V gives CDR1 MDHEN, CDR2 SYDVKM. The V and J ends lost 6 bases and 4 bases respectively, with 13 bases between them. The CDR3 contains 13 residues. The CDR3 coding sequence is TGTGCCAGCAGCTCAGGGACGGGTTACGAGCAGTACTTC. Residues: CASSSGTGYEQYF.

Concerning this clonotype: This may arise from a read error, as a much more abundant clone is one base away. The chain uses TRBV6-1 and TRBJ1-1; 11 bases are shared with TRBD1. The germline V gene has CDR1 MNHNS and CDR2 SASEGT. CDR3 size: 19 residues. The ends lost 4 bases at V and 5 bases at J; junction bases unmatched: 18. CDR3 sequence: CASSGIRPRTGGAGTEAFF. CDR3 coding DNA: TGTGCCAGCAGTGGAATCCGTCCTCGGACAGGGGGCGCGGGGACTGAAGCTTTCTTT.

This clonotype was counted many times. The V gene is TRBV4-2, the J gene TRBJ2-7, with 11 bases aligning to TRBD2. Germline V gene data show CDR1 as LGHNA and CDR2 as YNFKEQ. The J segment lost 4 bases and the V segment lost 6 bases, leaving 2 bases of the junction unmatched. The CDR3 spans 13 residues. Here the CDR3 DNA reads TGTGCCAGCAGGGGACTAGCGGAATACGAGCAGTACTTC. Its translation is CASRGLAEYEQYF.

This clonotype was seen only once. This chain uses TRBV18 with TRBJ2-1; 12 bases align to TRBD2. Looked up from germline, CDR1 is KGHSH and CDR2 is LQKENI. V shed 2 bases and J 5 bases; nucleotides not matched to a gene: 7. CDR3 length: 17 amino acids. CDR3 residues: CASSPVTSGSINNEQFF. The DNA of the CDR3 is TGTGCCAGCTCACCAGTGACTAGCGGGAGTATTAACAATGAGCAGTTCTTC.

This clonotype was seen a few times. The chain recombines TRBV18 with TRBJ2-5, with TRBD1 matching 9 bases. The CDR3 loop spans 15 amino acids. The germline V gene has CDR1 KGHSH and CDR2 LQKENI. Trimming at V came to 6 bases and at J to 4 bases, leaving 9 bases not matched to a gene. CDR3: CASSPTTGGRETQYF. The CDR3 region has the DNA TGTGCCAGCTCGCCGACTACAGGGGGCAGAGAGACCCAGTACTTC.

This clonotype was seen repeatedly, ten times or more. The rearrangement joins TRBV29-1 to TRBJ2-3, with D perhaps being TRBD1 or TRBD2 (6 bases each). Per germline, CDR1 SQVTM and CDR2 ANQGSEA. The V and J ends lost 4 bases and 3 bases respectively, with 23 bases between them. The CDR3 loop spans 17 amino acids. The CDR3 sequence: CSVGGRGSVLGTDTQYF. The CDR3, as DNA: TGCAGCGTTGGGGGGCGGGGCAGCGTCTTGGGAACAGATACGCAGTATTTT.

Ten or more counts support this clonotype. The CDR3 DNA sequence: TGCGCCAGCAGTGAGTCTTTGGGACCCCCGTCGAATACGCAGTATTTT. Protein: CASSESLGPPSNTQYF. This sequence joins TRBV10-2 and TRBJ2-3, with D possibly being TRBD1 or TRBD2 (5 bases each). This CDR3 has 16 amino acids. Deletions cut 0 bases from V and 7 bases from J, with 17 bases between. The V gene's germline CDR1 is WSHSY and CDR2 SAAADI.

The V and J genes are TRBV7-9 and TRBJ2-7; 9 nucleotides agree with TRBD1. Germline V gene lookup returns CDR1 SEHNR and CDR2 FQNEAQ (reference sequence). This CDR3 has 15 residues. Trimming cost V 4 bases and J 6 bases; bases outside gene matches: 10. DNA for the CDR3: TGTGCCAGCAGCTGGACCGGGACAGGGCTTGGCGAGCAGTACTTC. This codes for CASSWTGTGLGEQYF.

This clonotype has at least ten counts. The genes are TRBV11-2 and TRBJ2-1, with a tentative D call TRBD1 (5 bases). Trimming pared 6 bases from V and 1 base from J, leaving 19 bases between. CDR1 and CDR2 from the germline V gene are SGHAT and FQNNGV. The CDR3 extends over 17 amino acids. The CDR3 DNA reads as TGTGCCAGCAGACCAACATCAGGGCTGCGTTCCTACAATGAGCAGTTCTTC. Translation gives CASRPTSGLRSYNEQFF.

In this sample, this clonotype turned up many times. V gene TRBV27 combines with J gene TRBJ1-2; D is perhaps TRBD1 (5 bases). Germline V CDR1 and CDR2: MNHEY, SMNVEV (reference sequence). V lost 5 bases and J lost 3, with 19 bases in between. The CDR3 loop spans 16 amino acids. CDR3 sequence reads: CASSARPRDPYYGYTF. As DNA, the CDR3 is TGTGCCAGCAGTGCGCGCCCCAGGGACCCCTACTATGGCTACACCTTC.

With respect to this clonotype: A much larger clone differs by one base, so this may be a read error. The chain is built from TRBV28 and TRBJ1-4; D remains unclear. The CDR3 runs to 14 residues. Germline CDR1 is MDHEN and CDR2 is SYDVKM. CDR3 nucleotides: TGTGCCAGCAGTTTATTTGGCAAGGGTGAAAAAGTGTTTTTT. Encoded protein: CASSLFGKGEKVFF.

The genes are TRBV24-1 and TRBJ2-1; weak D call: TRBD1 (6 bases). V gave up 4 bases and J gave up 6 bases, with 18 bases separating them. CDR1 is KGHDR, CDR2 SFDVKD, per germline. The length of the CDR3 is 16 residues. The CDR3 protein is CATSDQGLGVFNEQFF. Here the CDR3 DNA reads TGTGCCACCAGTGACCAGGGGTTGGGAGTTTTCAATGAGCAGTTCTTC.

This sequence joins TRBV15 and TRBJ1-1; D not certain. Looked up from germline, CDR1 is LNHNV and CDR2 is YYDKDF (reference sequence). The CDR3 spans 12 residues. V was shortened by 5 bases and J by 3 bases, with 7 bases between the two germline ends. The DNA of the CDR3 is TGTGCCACCAGCGGAAGGTACACTGAAGCTTTCTTT. As protein: CATSGRYTEAFF.

The CDR3 bases are TGTGCCAGCAGCAAATCTAGCGAACTCGGGACCCAGTACTTC. It is translated as CASSKSSELGTQYF. The rearrangement uses TRBV5-8 and TRBJ2-5; TRBD2 is a possible D gene (6 bases). CDR3 length: 14 residues. V lost 4 bases to trimming and J lost 7 bases, with 17 bases between them. Per germline, CDR1 SGHTS and CDR2 YDEGEE.

This chain uses TRBV7-9 with TRBJ1-5; 7 positions match TRBD1. CDR1 and CDR2 from the germline V gene are SEHNR and FQNEAQ (reference sequence). Losses at the gene ends were 1 base for V and 4 bases for J; bases not matched to a gene: 7. The CDR3 is 16 residues long. CDR3 protein: CASSLDGTVGNQPQHF. CDR3 nucleotides: TGTGCCAGCAGCTTAGACGGGACAGTAGGGAATCAGCCCCAGCATTTT.

This clonotype occurred many times. The V gene is TRBV6-2 or TRBV6-3, the J gene TRBJ1-5; 7 nucleotides match TRBD1. After removal of 2 bases from V and 5 bases from J, the junction contained 6 bases not matched to a gene. CDR3 length: 15 amino acids. Looked up from germline, CDR1 is MNHEY and CDR2 is SVGEGT. The CDR3 sequence: CASSYGGQTDQPQHF. CDR3 in DNA: TGTGCCAGCAGTTACGGGGGACAGACTGATCAGCCCCAGCATTTT.